This T cell receptor beta chain derives from a study of T cell responses to AZD1222 COVID-19 vaccine. Broader study findings: Donors skewed white British and female; clonal diversity was possibly underestimated.

In its sample, this clone is medium-sized. Its target is unknown. Some clones are missing from TCRdb's copy, which holds only in-frame ones; the method was immunoSEQ multiplex PCR. The table has tens of thousands of clones, approximately 86% seen once. This CDR3 is 14 amino acids long. Germline V gene sequence: CDR1 LNHDA, CDR2 SQIVND (reference sequence). Trimming left V 3 bases short and J 5 bases short, with 13 bases between. The TCR was taken from an adult in good health. The sample was peripheral blood, taken on day 0 of AZD1222 vaccination. This chain joins TRBV19 and TRBJ1-2, with D perhaps TRBD1 (5 bases). CDR3 coding DNA: TGTGCCAGTAGTATCGGGGTCCAGGGATATGGCTACACCTTC. This translates into CASSIGVQGYGYTF.